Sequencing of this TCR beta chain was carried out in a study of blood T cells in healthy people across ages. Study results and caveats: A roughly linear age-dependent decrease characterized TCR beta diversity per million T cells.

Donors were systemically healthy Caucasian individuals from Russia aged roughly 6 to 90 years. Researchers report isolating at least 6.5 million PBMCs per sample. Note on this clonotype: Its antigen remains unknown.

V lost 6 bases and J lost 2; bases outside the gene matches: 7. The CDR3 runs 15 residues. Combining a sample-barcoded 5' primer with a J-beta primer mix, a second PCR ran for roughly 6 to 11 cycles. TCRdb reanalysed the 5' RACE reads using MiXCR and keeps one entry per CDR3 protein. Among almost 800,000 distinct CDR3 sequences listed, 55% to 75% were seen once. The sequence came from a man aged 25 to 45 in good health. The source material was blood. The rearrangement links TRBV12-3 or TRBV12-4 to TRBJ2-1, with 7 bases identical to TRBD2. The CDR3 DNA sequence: TGTGCCAGCAGCGACACTAGCGCGACCTACAATGAGCAGTTCTTC. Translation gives CASSDTSATYNEQFF.